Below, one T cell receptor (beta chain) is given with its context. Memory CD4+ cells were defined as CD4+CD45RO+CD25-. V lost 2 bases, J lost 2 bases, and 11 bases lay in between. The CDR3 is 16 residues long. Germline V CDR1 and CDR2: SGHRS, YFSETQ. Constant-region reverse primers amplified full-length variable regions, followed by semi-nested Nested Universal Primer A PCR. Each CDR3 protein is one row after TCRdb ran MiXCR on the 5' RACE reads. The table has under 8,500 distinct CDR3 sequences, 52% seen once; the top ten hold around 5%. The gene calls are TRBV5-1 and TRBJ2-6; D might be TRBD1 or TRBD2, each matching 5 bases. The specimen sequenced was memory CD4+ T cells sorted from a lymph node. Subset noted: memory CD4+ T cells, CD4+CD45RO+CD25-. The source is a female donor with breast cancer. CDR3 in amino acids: CASSLSGTPGANVLTF. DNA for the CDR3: TGCGCCAGCAGCTTATCCGGGACCCCTGGGGCCAACGTCCTGACTTTC.